One and the same sample provided the 8 T cell receptor beta chains below, sequenced in a study of T cell repertoires in cytomegalovirus infection. TCRdb fed the reads into MiXCR, producing one record per CDR3 protein. This sample yields 350,000 to 450,000 distinct CDR3 sequences, of which about a sixth are seen a single time; 8.7% belongs to the top ten. Sample: PBMCs. These receptors were taken from a human donor in good health (CMV status not recorded). Some clones in this sample may be carry-over from other donors' samples.

In its sample, this clonotype was seen many times. One end of the junction is discordant with germline, which a read error may explain. The rearrangement joins TRBV6-4 to TRBJ1-1; D remains ambiguous. Germline V gene data show CDR1 as MRHNA and CDR2 as SNTAGT. The CDR3 runs 13 residues. Here the CDR3 reads CASRKPGFRPAPF. The CDR3 DNA reads as TGTGCCAGCAGAAAGCCCGGGTTTCGTCCGGCCCCATTT.

Remarks on this clonotype: This CDR3 fails to terminate in the conserved phenylalanine or tryptophan, so it likely reflects a read error. The rearrangement uses TRBV4-1 and TRBJ1-4; 9 bases fit TRBD1. CDR1 is MGHRA, CDR2 YSYEKL, per germline. The CDR3 sequence is 17 residues long. CDR3 residues: CASSQYGGDRVGENLFS. The CDR3 coding sequence is TGCGCCAGCAGCCAGTATGGTGGGGACAGGGTTGGGGAAAACCTGTTTTCT.

This clonotype was seen ten or more times. The chain joins TRBV12-3 or TRBV12-4 to TRBJ2-1, with TRBD2 matching over 11 bases. V shed 6 bases, J shed 3 bases, and the junction held 4 bases outside the gene matches. The CDR3 is made up of 15 amino acids. The CDR3 coding sequence is TGTGCCAGCAGATCACTAGCGGGGGACTACAATGAGCAGTTCTTC. This translates into CASRSLAGDYNEQFF.

This clonotype was observed a few times. This chain connects TRBV12-3 or TRBV12-4 to TRBJ1-6; TRBD1 agrees at 9 bases. The CDR3 consists of 13 residues. Losses at the gene ends were 6 bases for V and 10 bases for J; bases not matched to a gene: 4. The CDR3 DNA reads TGTGCCAGCAGGGGACAGGGAGGATCACCCCTCCACTTT. Its translation is CASRGQGGSPLHF.

V is TRBV12-3 or TRBV12-4 and J is TRBJ2-7, with 9 bases lining up with TRBD1. The CDR3 length is 16 residues. The trim removed 6 bases at V and 1 base at J, leaving 10 bases unmatched. The CDR3 bases are TGTGCCAGCAGCTACGGGACAGGGTCGGGTTCCTACGAGCAGTACTTC. It is translated as CASSYGTGSGSYEQYF.

This clonotype was seen more than once but under ten times. The rearrangement joins TRBV11-2 to TRBJ2-5; D is perhaps TRBD2 (6 bases). This CDR3 comprises 14 residues. The ends were cut back, 5 bases at V and 4 bases at J, with 14 bases in the middle. Germline loops: CDR1 SGHAT, CDR2 FQNNGV. CDR3 region: CASSLRLDPETQYF. For the CDR3, the DNA is TGTGCCAGCAGCCTCCGACTAGATCCAGAGACCCAGTACTTC.

The sample holds a few counts of this clonotype. The chain links TRBV6-8 to TRBJ2-1; D is uncertain. Germline lookup yields CDR1 MNHGY and CDR2 SAAAGT. Deletions cut 6 bases from V and 0 bases from J, with 12 bases between. CDR3 length: 15 residues. In DNA, the CDR3 is TGTGCCAGCAGCCCCCGGGCCCCCTCCTACAATGAGCAGTTCTTC. This codes for CASSPRAPSYNEQFF.

This chain connects TRBV7-2 to TRBJ2-5, with D unclear. Trimming shortened V by 3 bases and J by 2 bases, and 10 bases separated the two germline ends. This CDR3 spans 14 amino acids. Germline CDR1 reads SGHTA; CDR2 reads FQGNSA. The CDR3 bases are TGTGCCAGCAGCTTGTGGGCAGATCAAGAGACCCAGTACTTC. Amino acids: CASSLWADQETQYF.